This entry lists 13 T cell receptor beta chains sequenced from one sample in a study of graft-versus-host responses after intestinal transplantation. The antigens for these receptors are not known. Produced via immunoSEQ multiplex PCR; TCRdb's table is partial and in-frame only. This sample has about 130,000 clones, with about nine tenths found just once. The sample in question was unstimulated CD4+ T cells sorted from spleen or lymph node cells, obtained before intestinal transplant. Receptors were obtained from a human donor who received an intestinal transplant.

The CDR3 loop reads CATSRDWDIQYF. The CDR3 DNA sequence: TGTGCCACCAGCAGAGATTGGGACATTCAGTACTTC. The V gene is TRBV15, the J gene TRBJ2-4; no reliable D call. CDR3 length: 12 residues. Trimming took 0 bases from V and 8 from J, leaving 5 bases between them. The germline CDR1 and CDR2 sequences are LNHNV and YYDKDF (reference sequence).

V usage is TRBV28 and J usage is TRBJ2-5; D remains unclear. The CDR3 loop spans 11 amino acids. Trimming stripped 10 bases from V and 2 bases from J, with 8 bases between. CDR1 and CDR2 (germline): MDHEN, SYDVKM. The CDR3 DNA follows: TGTGCCACCGGCAGACAAGAGACCCAGTACTTC. It specifies CATGRQETQYF.

The chain employs TRBV29-1 and TRBJ2-4; 9 bases line up with TRBD1. The CDR3 is 16 residues long. The V segment lost 3 bases and the J segment 5 bases; nucleotides outside the gene matches: 11. The V gene's germline CDR1 is SQVTM and CDR2 ANQGSEA. CDR3 coding DNA: TGCAGCGTTGAGGAAGCCGGCCGGGACAGGGAAAACATTCAGTACTTC. This gives the protein CSVEEAGRDRENIQYF.

The V gene is TRBV30, the J gene TRBJ2-7, with D perhaps given as TRBD1 or TRBD2 (6 bases each). Germline assignment: CDR1 GTSNPN and CDR2 SVGIG (reference sequence). The CDR3 sequence is 14 residues long. The V end was cut by 1 base, the J end by 9 bases, with 19 bases between. The CDR3 bases are TGTGCCTGGAGTGCCCTTAGGGGGGCGGATGTGCAGTACTTC. Translation gives CAWSALRGADVQYF.

V gene TRBV9 combines with J gene TRBJ2-5; D perhaps matches TRBD2 (6 bases). Germline loops: CDR1 SGDLS, CDR2 YYNGEE. Trimming left V 2 bases short and J 0 bases short, with 11 bases between. The CDR3 is made up of 15 amino acids. This CDR3 is CASSVGGMYQETQYF. The CDR3 nucleotides are TGTGCCAGCAGCGTTGGAGGGATGTACCAAGAGACCCAGTACTTC.

The DNA of the CDR3 is TGTGCCAGCAGCTTCGTCAGCGGGGAGCTGTTTTTT. It specifies CASSFVSGELFF. The gene calls are TRBV7-6 and TRBJ2-2; D unclear. The ends were cut back, 3 bases at V and 7 bases at J, with 6 bases in the middle. CDR1 and CDR2 (germline): SGHVS, FNYEAQ. The CDR3 extends over 12 amino acids. Full variable domain (rest looked up from reference TRBV7-6 and TRBJ2-2): GAGVSQSPRYKVTKRGQDVALRCDPISGHVSLYWYRQALGQGPEFLTYFNYEAQQDKSGLPNDRFSAERPEGSISTLTIQRTEQRDSAMYRCASSFVSGELFFGEGSRLTVL.

This clone was detected once. The chain couples TRBV30 to TRBJ2-7; D unclear. The V and J ends lost 0 bases and 4 bases respectively, with 4 bases between them. This CDR3 has 11 amino acids. Germline CDR1 and CDR2: GTSNPN and SVGIG (reference sequence). CDR3 protein: CAWSVFYEQYF. The CDR3 DNA sequence: TGTGCCTGGAGTGTTTTTTACGAGCAGTACTTC.

The chain uses TRBV6-6 and TRBJ1-1; D remains unclear. The V end lost 2 bases, the J end lost 8 bases, and 6 bases lay between the germline ends. The CDR3 is 11 amino acids. The germline V gene encodes CDR1 MNHNY and CDR2 SVGAGI (reference sequence). As DNA, the CDR3 is TGTGCCAGCAGTTACGGCAGGGAAGCTTTCTTT. Translation: CASSYGREAFF.

This clone was seen only once. This sequence joins TRBV2 and TRBJ2-1, with 7 bases matching TRBD2. The CDR3 runs 14 residues. Trimming took 3 bases from V and 4 from J; bases not matched to a gene: 3. The germline V gene has CDR1 SNHLY and CDR2 FYNNEI. In nucleotides, the CDR3 is TGTGCCAGCAGTGACCGGACTAGTTACAATGAGCAGTTCTTC. Translated: CASSDRTSYNEQFF.

The sample holds a few counts of this clone. This chain connects TRBV19 to TRBJ2-7, with D uncertain. Trimming took 4 bases from V and 0 from J, leaving 7 bases between them. The CDR3 consists of 13 residues. From germline, CDR1 is LNHDA and CDR2 SQIVND (reference sequence). CDR3 DNA sequence: TGTGCCAGTAGTACCCCTTCCTCCTACGAGCAGTACTTC. Amino acid sequence: CASSTPSSYEQYF.

There are a few counts of this clone. V usage is TRBV7-8 and J usage is TRBJ1-1, with TRBD1 matching 8 bases. The germline V gene has CDR1 SGHVS and CDR2 FQNEAQ. V shed 4 bases, J shed 0 bases, and the junction held 4 bases outside the gene matches. The CDR3 has 15 residues. The CDR3 DNA reads as TGTGCCAGCAGCTGGGACAGGACGATGAACACTGAAGCTTTCTTT. Translated, it gives CASSWDRTMNTEAFF.

Only one count was recorded for this clone. The chain combines TRBV5-1 with TRBJ2-5; 9 nucleotides agree with TRBD1. Germline CDR1 and CDR2: SGHRS and YFSETQ. The CDR3 runs 15 residues. V was clipped by 4 bases and J by 5 bases; unmatched bases: 9. Here the CDR3 reads CASSPGQGLPETQYF. In DNA, the CDR3 is TGCGCCAGCAGCCCGGGACAGGGACTTCCGGAGACCCAGTACTTC.

CDR3 sequence: CASSLGGASPYNEQFF. For the CDR3, the DNA is TGCGCCAGCAGCCTAGGAGGGGCTAGTCCGTACAATGAGCAGTTCTTC. The rearrangement links TRBV5-1 to TRBJ2-1; D perhaps matches TRBD2 (6 bases). CDR3 length: 16 amino acids. The V gene's germline CDR1 is SGHRS and CDR2 YFSETQ. Trimming removed 4 bases from V and 4 bases from J, with 18 bases in between.